The 13 T cell receptor beta chains in this list originate from one sample, sequenced in a study of vaccination effects on CD4 cells after COVID-19. ViraFEST expansion of antigen-specific CD4+ T cells with viral peptide pools preceded sequencing. Following culture for under 12 days, CD4+ T cells were isolated. BNT162b2 vaccine or mRNA-1273 vaccine was given to participants in two doses. Assay used: immunoSEQ multiplex PCR; TCRdb lists only in-frame clones, some missing. The data contain almost 70,000 clones, 74% of them singletons. Their antigens are not known. The source material was CD4+ T cells from PBMCs cultured with HCoV-229E spike peptides, sampled after COVID-19 vaccination. These receptors all come from a human donor who received a COVID-19 vaccine.

The rearrangement links TRBV7-3 to TRBJ2-3, with D maybe TRBD2 (6 bases). The CDR3 consists of 14 residues. CDR1 and CDR2 from the germline V gene are SGHTA and FQGTGA. Deletions cut 2 bases from V and 2 bases from J, with 8 bases between. CDR3 DNA: TGTGCCAGCAGCTTAGGGGGGTACACAGATACGCAGTATTTT. Translating it yields CASSLGGYTDTQYF.

The chain joins TRBV29-1 to TRBJ2-3; D call uncertain. This CDR3 is 12 amino acids long. Germline V gene sequence: CDR1 SQVTM, CDR2 ANQGSEA. V gave up 4 bases and J gave up 2 bases, with 7 bases separating them. The CDR3 DNA sequence: TGCAGCGTTGTTCAGTTCACAGATACGCAGTATTTT. This codes for CSVVQFTDTQYF.

On this clone itself: In the same sample, other DNA sequences code for this CDR3. V gene TRBV12-3 or TRBV12-4 combines with J gene TRBJ1-2; 9 nucleotides align to TRBD1. The CDR3 consists of 13 residues. V shed 3 bases and J 5 bases; nucleotides not matched to a gene: 1. This CDR3 is CASSLGQGYGYTF. In nucleotides, the CDR3 is TGTGCCAGCAGTTTGGGACAGGGTTATGGCTACACCTTC.

This CDR3 is CASSQDMRTSGFHEQFF. Here the CDR3 DNA reads TGCGCCAGCAGCCAGGATATGCGGACTAGCGGCTTCCATGAGCAGTTCTTC. The chain uses TRBV4-1 and TRBJ2-1; TRBD2 matches 10 bases. Germline V gene data show CDR1 as MGHRA and CDR2 as YSYEKL. This CDR3 region has 17 residues. Germline trimming cut 3 bases from V and 8 bases from J; bases unmatched to any gene: 13.

The chain recombines TRBV29-1 with TRBJ2-1; the D is unclear. Germline V gene sequence: CDR1 SQVTM, CDR2 ANQGSEA. The CDR3 has 16 residues. V was pared by 4 bases and J by 1 base, with 17 bases between. Here the CDR3 DNA reads TGCAGCGTTGTTTCCGAATCCGGGCGTTCCTACAATGAGCAGTTCTTC. It yields the protein CSVVSESGRSYNEQFF.

This clone was seen a few times. This rearrangement joins TRBV20-1 to TRBJ1-2, with a weak D call TRBD1 (6 bases). The CDR3 loop spans 11 amino acids. Trimming stripped 3 bases from V and 7 bases from J, with 9 bases between. CDR1 and CDR2 from the germline V gene are DFQATT and SNEGSKA (reference sequence). The CDR3 nucleotides read TGCAGTGCTAGGGTGGGGGCTGGCTACACCTTC. This gives the protein CSARVGAGYTF.

J is TRBJ1-1 and V is TRBV5-1; D gene ambiguous. Germline V lookup: CDR1 SGHRS, CDR2 YFSETQ. CDR3 size: 14 residues. Trimming stripped 0 bases from V and 4 bases from J, with 10 bases between. The CDR3 region has the DNA TGCGCCAGCAGCTTGGGCGGCAGCGCCACTGAAGCTTTCTTT. Translation: CASSLGGSATEAFF. The variable domain in full, completed from reference TRBV5-1 and TRBJ1-1, reads KAGVTQTPRYLIKTRGQQVTLSCSPISGHRSVSWYQQTPGQGLQFLFEYFSETQRNKGNFPGRFSGRQFSNSRSEMNVSTLELGDSALYLCASSLGGSATEAFFGQGTRLTVV.

V usage is TRBV5-1 and J usage is TRBJ1-1; possibly TRBD1 for D (5 bases). Germline CDR1 SGHRS, CDR2 YFSETQ. There are 15 residues in the CDR3. The V end was cut by 4 bases, the J end by 6 bases, with 19 bases between. The CDR3 loop is CASSPYGPGVAEAFF. The CDR3 region has the DNA TGCGCCAGCAGCCCCTATGGACCGGGGGTGGCTGAAGCTTTCTTT.

The rearrangement links TRBV6-4 to TRBJ1-2; D is possibly TRBD1 (5 bases). Germline lookup yields CDR1 MRHNA and CDR2 SNTAGT. CDR3 size: 14 residues. V lost 4 bases and J lost 4, with 13 bases in between. The CDR3: CASSVRAFTYGYTF. DNA for the CDR3: TGTGCCAGCAGTGTCAGGGCCTTCACCTATGGCTACACCTTC.

This rearrangement joins TRBV5-1 to TRBJ2-2, with D maybe TRBD1 (6 bases). Germline CDR1 SGHRS, CDR2 YFSETQ. V lost 1 base and J 0 bases, leaving 7 bases between the germline ends. CDR3 size: 15 residues. CDR3 nucleotide sequence: TGCGCCAGCAGCTTGTGGACAGCGAACACCGGGGAGCTGTTTTTT. It codes for CASSLWTANTGELFF.

This rearrangement joins TRBV3-1 (or the pseudogene TRBV3-2) to TRBJ1-1; D remains ambiguous. The CDR3 runs to 14 residues. Per germline, CDR1 LGHDT and CDR2 YNNKEL (reference sequence). The V end was cut by 3 bases, the J end by 0 bases, with 8 bases between. This CDR3 reads CASSHRRLNTEAFF. The CDR3 DNA follows: TGTGCCAGCAGCCATAGACGGCTGAACACTGAAGCTTTCTTT.

The chain employs TRBV6-1 and TRBJ2-7; D ambiguous. The V gene lost 2 bases and the J gene lost 7 bases, with 21 bases spanning the gap. Germline values: CDR1 MNHNS, CDR2 SASEGT. The CDR3 has 16 residues. CDR3 in DNA: TGTGCCAGCAGTGAAATCCAGTCCAAAGCGAGACGGGAGCAGTACGTC. As protein: CASSEIQSKARREQYV.

This rearrangement joins TRBV28 to TRBJ1-1; 8 bases agree with TRBD1. Germline assignment: CDR1 MDHEN and CDR2 SYDVKM. The CDR3 spans 14 residues. The V segment lost 5 bases and the J segment 5 bases; nucleotides outside the gene matches: 7. CDR3 bases: TGTGCCAGCAGTAATCAGGGGGCGGTGACTGAAGCTTTCTTT. Translating it yields CASSNQGAVTEAFF.